The 27 T cell receptor beta chains below were found in one sample sequenced in a study of OX40 agonist ivuxolimab in advanced cancers. Assay used: immunoSEQ multiplex PCR; TCRdb lists only in-frame clones, some missing. The repertoire holds under 100,000 clones, about four fifths seen once, with 5.5% in the top ten. The material was CD4+ or CD8+ T cells sorted from blood, obtained in a trial of the OX40 agonist ivuxolimab. These receptor sequences come from an adult with an advanced solid tumor such as melanoma, head and neck, liver or kidney cancer.

The gene calls are TRBV7-9 and TRBJ1-1; tentatively, D is TRBD1 (6 bases). V lost 5 bases and J lost 7, with 11 bases in between. Germline CDR1 is SEHNR and CDR2 is FQNEAQ (reference sequence). The CDR3 has 12 amino acids. The CDR3 loop reads CASSDHRDEAFF. Here the CDR3 DNA reads TGTGCCAGCAGCGACCACAGGGATGAAGCTTTCTTT.

The rearrangement links TRBV19 to TRBJ1-1; D is undetermined. The CDR3 runs 13 residues. Germline-derived CDR1 and CDR2 are LNHDA and SQIVND (reference sequence). V was cut by 2 bases and J by 1 base, with 5 bases left in between. CDR3 coding DNA: TGTGCCAGTAGTATAACTAAGAACACTGAAGCTTTCTTT. This encodes CASSITKNTEAFF.

This chain connects TRBV6-5 to TRBJ1-5, with a tentative D call TRBD1 (5 bases). The germline gives CDR1 MNHEY, CDR2 SVGAGI. Trimming removed 2 bases from V and 1 base from J, with 6 bases in between. CDR3 length: 14 residues. CDR3 amino acids: CASSYRGSNQPQHF. CDR3 bases: TGTGCCAGCAGTTACAGGGGAAGCAATCAGCCCCAGCATTTT.

The chain employs TRBV19 and TRBJ1-5, with D maybe TRBD1 (6 bases). Trimming pared 7 bases from V and 2 bases from J, leaving 24 bases between. Germline lookup yields CDR1 LNHDA and CDR2 SQIVND (reference sequence). CDR3 length equals 18 residues. The CDR3 protein is CASTPPLSTGKGNQPQHF. For the CDR3, the DNA is TGTGCCAGTACTCCCCCGCTCTCGACAGGTAAGGGCAATCAGCCCCAGCATTTT.

The genes are TRBV6-4 and TRBJ2-6; tentatively, D is TRBD1 (6 bases). The germline gives CDR1 MRHNA, CDR2 SNTAGT. V was shortened by 11 bases and J by 4 bases, with 33 bases between the two germline ends. The CDR3 covers 20 residues. CDR3: CAGAGAPVMESLRGANVLTF. CDR3 nucleotide sequence: TGTGCCGGCGCAGGGGCGCCTGTAATGGAGAGCTTGAGAGGGGCCAACGTCCTGACTTTC.

This chain uses TRBV7-9 with TRBJ2-7, with TRBD1 as a possible D gene (6 bases). The CDR3 has 13 amino acids. V was clipped by 4 bases and J by 0 bases, with 7 bases between them. Germline values: CDR1 SEHNR, CDR2 FQNEAQ (reference sequence). The CDR3 is CASSSGASYEQYF. The DNA for the CDR3 is TGTGCCAGCAGCTCAGGGGCCTCCTACGAGCAGTACTTC.

The chain recombines TRBV5-1 with TRBJ2-7, with 10 bases lining up with TRBD1. This CDR3 comprises 14 residues. The germline V gene has CDR1 SGHRS and CDR2 YFSETQ. V lost 3 bases to trimming and J lost 6 bases; unmatched junction nucleotides: 6. CDR3 sequence reads: CASSSRDRGSEQYF. The CDR3 coding sequence is TGCGCCAGCAGCTCCCGGGACAGGGGCAGCGAGCAGTACTTC.

This clone was detected a few times. The chain carries TRBV4-2 and TRBJ2-7; 7 nucleotides line up with TRBD1. In germline, CDR1 is LGHNA, CDR2 YNFKEQ. Trimming took 0 bases from V and 3 from J; bases not matched to a gene: 8. The CDR3 is 16 residues long. CDR3 sequence: CASSQDSQQGFYEQYF. The CDR3 DNA reads as TGTGCCAGCAGCCAAGATTCCCAACAGGGGTTCTACGAGCAGTACTTC.

This chain links TRBV7-9 with TRBJ2-3; D may correspond to TRBD1 or TRBD2 (5 bases each). The CDR3 totals 13 residues. The V and J ends lost 3 bases and 1 base respectively, with 5 bases between them. Germline CDR1 and CDR2: SEHNR and FQNEAQ (reference sequence). The CDR3 DNA follows: TGTGCCAGCAGCTTGGGGGGCACAGATACGCAGTATTTT. Its protein product is CASSLGGTDTQYF.

The V gene is TRBV5-1, the J gene TRBJ1-1; D perhaps matches TRBD1 (6 bases). The CDR3 is 15 residues long. Germline V gene sequence: CDR1 SGHRS, CDR2 YFSETQ. The germline V and J ends were trimmed by 2 bases and 1 base, with 12 bases remaining between them. This CDR3 is CASSLYRAENTEAFF. In nucleotides, the CDR3 is TGCGCCAGCAGCTTATACAGGGCGGAGAACACTGAAGCTTTCTTT.

Here the CDR3 DNA reads TGTGCCAGCAGCTTAGATTGGGGAGGGCAGTATTTT. Its translation is CASSLDWGGQYF. V usage is TRBV7-2 and J usage is TRBJ2-3; a weak D match, TRBD2 (6 bases). The germline V gene has CDR1 SGHTA and CDR2 FQGNSA. Trimming pared 1 base from V and 11 bases from J, leaving 10 bases between. The CDR3 extends over 12 amino acids.

The chain employs TRBV7-2 and TRBJ2-5, with D possibly being TRBD1 (5 bases). The CDR3 contains 14 residues. The germline V gene encodes CDR1 SGHTA and CDR2 FQGNSA. Trimming removed 2 bases from V and 6 bases from J, with 13 bases in between. The chain's CDR3 is CASSLRSQGQTQYF. In DNA form, the CDR3 reads TGTGCCAGCAGCTTAAGAAGCCAGGGCCAGACCCAGTACTTC.

J is TRBJ2-7 and V is TRBV11-2, with 9 nucleotides matching TRBD2. The V gene's germline CDR1 is SGHAT and CDR2 FQNNGV. With 5 bases clipped from V and 0 bases from J, the junction kept 2 bases outside the gene matches. There are 14 residues in the CDR3. The CDR3 loop reads CASSLAGRSYEQYF. In DNA, the CDR3 is TGTGCCAGCAGCCTAGCGGGACGCTCCTACGAGCAGTACTTC.

The chain carries TRBV7-2 and TRBJ1-1; 8 nucleotides align to TRBD1. Per germline, CDR1 SGHTA and CDR2 FQGNSA. The CDR3 is 14 residues long. J gave up 4 bases and V 2 bases, and 3 bases lay outside the gene matches. CDR3 sequence reads: CASSLSQGGTEAFF. CDR3 sequence (DNA): TGTGCCAGCAGCTTATCACAGGGGGGCACTGAAGCTTTCTTT.

The J gene is TRBJ1-2, the V gene TRBV5-4; 11 nucleotides line up with TRBD1. The CDR3 runs to 15 residues. Germline V gene sequence: CDR1 SGHNT, CDR2 YYREEE (reference sequence). J lost 7 bases, V lost 1 base, and 6 bases had no gene match. The CDR3 protein is CASSLPGTGGIGYTF. CDR3 nucleotides: TGTGCCAGCAGCTTGCCCGGGACAGGGGGGATTGGCTACACCTTC.

In its sample, this clone is medium-sized (0.01 to 0.1%). This chain uses TRBV30 with TRBJ1-1; unclear D gene. Germline V gene data show CDR1 as GTSNPN and CDR2 as SVGIG (reference sequence). V was trimmed by 2 bases and J by 1 base, leaving 8 bases between them. The CDR3 extends over 13 amino acids. CDR3 sequence reads: CAWSLASNTEAFF. In DNA, the CDR3 is TGTGCCTGGAGTTTAGCCTCGAACACTGAAGCTTTCTTT.

The genes are TRBV14 and TRBJ2-7, with D possibly TRBD1 on 6 matching bases. The CDR3 covers 13 residues. The V gene's germline CDR1 is SGHDN and CDR2 FVKESK. Trimming took 1 base from V and 8 from J, leaving 12 bases between them. The CDR3 nucleotides are TGTGCCAGCAGCCAAGGACAGGCCCTCAAGCAGTACTTC. Protein sequence: CASSQGQALKQYF.

J is TRBJ1-2 and V is TRBV5-1, with TRBD1 matching over 7 bases. The CDR3 is 14 residues long. V lost 3 bases and J lost 4; bases outside the gene matches: 6. CDR1 and CDR2 (germline): SGHRS, YFSETQ. DNA of the CDR3: TGCGCCAGCAGCTCTACCCCAGGGGGCTATGGCTACACCTTC. Translation: CASSSTPGGYGYTF.

The rearrangement uses TRBV6-5 and TRBJ2-5, with 9 bases matching TRBD1. Germline CDR1 and CDR2: MNHEY and SVGAGI. There are 14 residues in the CDR3. V lost 2 bases, J lost 4 bases, and 2 bases stayed unmatched. The CDR3 DNA follows: TGTGCCAGCAGTTACGGGACAGGGAGAGAGACCCAGTACTTC. Protein product: CASSYGTGRETQYF.

This chain joins TRBV4-1 and TRBJ2-5; D is possibly TRBD1 or TRBD2 (5 bases each). Matching the DNA end better, TRBJ2-7 makes the J call doubtful. CDR1 is MGHRA, CDR2 YSYEKL, per germline. The CDR3 is 14 amino acids. The CDR3 loop reads CASKRDLLFDEQYF. Here the CDR3 DNA reads TGCGCCAGCAAGAGGGACCTTTTATTCGACGAGCAGTACTTC.

The chain couples TRBV5-4 to TRBJ1-1; TRBD1 matches 11 bases. V was clipped by 4 bases and J by 5 bases; unmatched bases: 7. The CDR3 spans 15 residues. Germline CDR1 SGHNT, CDR2 YYREEE (reference sequence). CDR3 DNA: TGTGCCAGCAGCGGGTCGGACAGGGGGCTTACTGAAGCTTTCTTT. It codes for CASSGSDRGLTEAFF.

The chain carries TRBV4-2 and TRBJ2-4; D remains unclear. The CDR3 covers 16 residues. Per the germline V gene, CDR1 is LGHNA and CDR2 is YNFKEQ. V lost 4 bases and J 0 bases, leaving 13 bases between the germline ends. CDR3 protein: CASSRPDTLAKNIQYF. CDR3 DNA: TGTGCCAGCAGCCGTCCAGATACGTTAGCCAAAAACATTCAGTACTTC.

The CDR3 loop reads CASRRTGLDTQYF. The DNA of the CDR3 is TGTGCCAGCAGAAGGACAGGGCTAGATACGCAGTATTTT. The chain carries TRBV9 and TRBJ2-3, with TRBD1 identical over 8 bases. V was pared by 5 bases and J by 5 bases, with 4 bases of the junction left unmatched. CDR1 SGDLS and CDR2 YYNGEE come from the germline V gene. The CDR3 has 13 amino acids.

The chain carries TRBV13 and TRBJ2-1, with D unresolved. V was shortened by 1 base and J by 0 bases, with 7 bases between the two germline ends. The CDR3 consists of 15 residues. Germline V gene data show CDR1 as PRHDT and CDR2 as FYEKMQ (reference sequence). CDR3 region: CASSLDSGSYNEQFF. CDR3 nucleotide sequence: TGTGCCAGCAGCTTAGACTCTGGCTCCTACAATGAGCAGTTCTTC.

Only a few counts were recorded for this clone. V usage is TRBV14 and J usage is TRBJ1-1, with a weak D call TRBD1 (5 bases). The V and J ends lost 2 bases and 5 bases respectively, with 21 bases between them. The CDR3 runs to 17 residues. Germline V CDR1 and CDR2: SGHDN, FVKESK. The DNA for the CDR3 is TGTGCCAGCAGCCAAAAGCGGGTACAGGATGGCCTAACTGAAGCTTTCTTT. Translation: CASSQKRVQDGLTEAFF.

This clone was found many times. The chain carries TRBV6-5 and TRBJ2-3; TRBD2 matches 7 bases. Germline CDR1 reads MNHEY; CDR2 reads SVGAGI. Germline trimming cut 6 bases from V and 3 bases from J; bases unmatched to any gene: 6. The CDR3 covers 14 residues. CDR3 bases: TGTGCCAGCAGGCGGGAGCGAGGGACAGATACGCAGTATTTT. This encodes CASRRERGTDTQYF.

This clone occurred a few times. V gene TRBV7-2 combines with J gene TRBJ2-1; the match to TRBD2 covers 11 bases. CDR1 SGHTA and CDR2 FQGNSA come from the germline V gene. Trimming removed 4 bases from V and 12 bases from J; junction bases left unmatched: 8. CDR3 length: 14 residues. CDR3 sequence: CASSYRLAGYVQFF. In DNA, the CDR3 is TGTGCCAGCAGCTACCGACTAGCGGGATATGTGCAGTTCTTC.